The 15 T cell receptor beta chains given below trace back to one sample, sequenced in a study of regulatory T cells in long-lasting Graves disease (dated by TCRdb to 2020 to 2023). To prepare the library, multiplex PCR was applied. TCRdb shows the sequencer as Illumina HiSeq 4000. CDR3 regions were amplified by Arm-PCR with iRepertoire HTBI primers to construct TCR beta libraries. TCRdb passed the public sequencing reads through fastp at Q25 and MiXCR, retaining productive beta sequences. Identical CDR3 proteins give one entry, which carries the most common genes and DNA. In this sample the table shows roughly 400,000 distinct CDR3 sequences, 15% of which occur a single time. The leading ten clones occupy about 8.3% of the sample. According to the study, the label for this sample's time point signals: newly diagnosed GD, antithyroid drugs for less than 3 months. For both TCR sequencing and RNA sequencing, RNA was extracted from PBMCs using TRIzol.

These sequences were also reported in another study, on T cells in Graves' hyperthyroidism and ophthalmopathy.

This material consisted of peripheral blood mononuclear cells (PBMCs), taken at new diagnosis, from a patient treated with antithyroid drugs. The source is a middle-aged woman with Graves disease. Donor details come from another sample of the same person, matched by shared clones.

This clonotype was seen ten or more times. The chain recombines TRBV20-1 with TRBJ2-3, with 11 bases that match TRBD1. There are 18 residues in the CDR3. CDR1 is DFQATT, CDR2 SNEGSKA, per germline (reference sequence). Germline trimming cut 0 bases from V and 7 bases from J; bases unmatched to any gene: 15. CDR3 loop: CSARDQLRGQGATNTQYF. In nucleotides, the CDR3 is TGCAGTGCTAGAGACCAACTTCGCGGACAGGGGGCAACGAATACGCAGTATTTT.

This clonotype was counted between two and nine times. This chain links TRBV28 with TRBJ1-3; 9 nucleotides agree with TRBD1. CDR3 length: 16 residues. Germline V gives CDR1 MDHEN, CDR2 SYDVKM. V dropped 5 bases and J dropped 0; count of bases not matched to a gene: 5. CDR3 region: CASSPRQGGSGNTIYF. The CDR3 nucleotides are TGTGCCAGCAGTCCTCGACAGGGGGGCTCTGGAAACACCATATATTTT.

There are many counts of this clonotype. This chain joins TRBV6-1 and TRBJ2-4; possibly TRBD1 for D (5 bases). Trimming took off 8 bases at V and 2 bases at J, with 13 bases between the two ends. The length of the CDR3 is 14 residues. Germline V gene data show CDR1 as MNHNS and CDR2 as SASEGT. The CDR3 loop reads CASGATNTKNIQYF. CDR3 coding DNA: TGTGCCAGCGGGGCGACCAATACCAAAAACATTCAGTACTTC.

This clonotype showed up many times. The DNA for the CDR3 is TGTGCCAGCAGCGTTTCCGGGACAGGGAACACCGGGGAGCTGTTTTTT. Its translation: CASSVSGTGNTGELFF. The rearrangement links TRBV9 to TRBJ2-2, with 8 bases lining up with TRBD1. This CDR3 has 16 amino acids. Germline CDR1 reads SGDLS; CDR2 reads YYNGEE. The J segment lost 1 base and the V segment lost 2 bases, leaving 4 bases of the junction unmatched.

About this clonotype: A junction boundary mismatches the germline segment, possibly from a read error. The chain couples TRBV27 to TRBJ2-2; the D call may be TRBD1 or TRBD2 (6 bases each). The CDR3 covers 15 residues. CDR1 is MNHEY, CDR2 SMNVEV, per germline (reference sequence). The CDR3 DNA sequence: TGTACCAGCAGTTTAGGGGGGATGAGCACCGGGGAGCTGTTTTTT. This encodes CTSSLGGMSTGELFF.

In this sample, this clonotype turned up many times. V gene TRBV6-1 combines with J gene TRBJ1-1; tentative D call: TRBD1 (5 bases). This CDR3 has 18 amino acids. V lost 6 bases to trimming and J lost 0 bases, with 23 bases between them. The germline gives CDR1 MNHNS, CDR2 SASEGT. The CDR3 DNA follows: TGTGCCAGCAGGTTTGTAACAGGATCCAGCGGGGTGAACACTGAAGCTTTCTTT. Its protein product is CASRFVTGSSGVNTEAFF.

This clonotype was detected ten times or more. This chain joins TRBV7-8 and TRBJ2-7; 11 bases fit TRBD2. This CDR3 has 16 amino acids. The germline V gene encodes CDR1 SGHVS and CDR2 FQNEAQ. V trimming: 5 bases; J trimming: 4 bases; junction bases outside the gene matches: 10. CDR3 nucleotides: TGTGCCAGCAGCAACTTAGCGGGAGGGGATAGGTACGAGCAGTACTTC. Translating gives CASSNLAGGDRYEQYF.

This clonotype was recorded a few times. The chain combines TRBV28 with TRBJ2-4; TRBD1 might be the D (6 bases). This CDR3 spans 17 amino acids. The germline V gene has CDR1 MDHEN and CDR2 SYDVKM. Trimming removed 2 bases from V and 1 base from J, with 15 bases in between. This CDR3 is CASSLIAGAGAKNIQYF. The CDR3 DNA sequence: TGTGCCAGCAGTTTAATAGCAGGGGCCGGGGCCAAAAACATTCAGTACTTC.

This clonotype was observed a handful of times. J is TRBJ2-7 and V is TRBV6-1; 10 nucleotides match TRBD2. The V segment lost 6 bases and the J segment 5 bases; nucleotides outside the gene matches: 10. The CDR3 is 15 amino acids. Per the germline V gene, CDR1 is MNHNS and CDR2 is SASEGT. The CDR3 DNA reads TGTGCCAGCAGCGCTACTAGCGGGATTTTCCACGAGCAGTACTTC. It yields the protein CASSATSGIFHEQYF.

Comment on this clonotype: A much larger clonotype is one base distant, so this may be a read error. J is TRBJ2-3 and V is TRBV11-2, with a possible D match to TRBD2 (6 bases). Germline assignment: CDR1 SGHAT and CDR2 FQNNGV. This CDR3 is built from 13 residues. Here the CDR3 DNA reads TGTGTCAGCAGCCGCTCACTAGCCGGAGAGGGTAGTTTT. This sequence encodes CVSSRSLAGEGSF.

This clonotype was recorded at least ten times. The chain is built from TRBV29-1 and TRBJ2-7; TRBD2 matches at 8 bases. V was pared by 0 bases and J by 6 bases, with 4 bases of the junction left unmatched. The CDR3 has 13 residues. Germline V gene sequence: CDR1 SQVTM, CDR2 ANQGSEA. CDR3 DNA: TGCAGCGTTGAAGACGGGACTAGGGGCGAGCAGTACTTC. It yields the protein CSVEDGTRGEQYF.

This clonotype was observed at least ten times. The genes are TRBV2 and TRBJ1-2, with D unclear. The CDR3 covers 14 residues. Germline V lookup: CDR1 SNHLY, CDR2 FYNNEI. V was cut by 3 bases and J by 0 bases, with 8 bases left in between. The CDR3 protein is CASSEDRANYGYTF. For the CDR3, the DNA is TGTGCCAGCAGTGAGGACCGTGCTAACTATGGCTACACCTTC.

The chain carries TRBV9 and TRBJ2-2; D is ambiguous. The CDR3 length is 15 residues. Germline loops: CDR1 SGDLS, CDR2 YYNGEE. Trimming stripped 0 bases from V and 2 bases from J, with 8 bases between. The CDR3 region has the DNA TGTGCCAGCAGCGTAGCAGATCTTAACACCGGGGAGCTGTTTTTT. This sequence encodes CASSVADLNTGELFF.

The sample holds many counts of this clonotype. The chain joins TRBV7-9 to TRBJ2-3, with a tentative D call TRBD2 (5 bases). The ends were cut back, 5 bases at V and 1 base at J, with 13 bases in the middle. There are 15 residues in the CDR3. Germline values: CDR1 SEHNR, CDR2 FQNEAQ (reference sequence). As DNA, the CDR3 is TGTGCCAGCAGCGTTCCCCTCGGGGGCACAGATACGCAGTATTTT. Residues: CASSVPLGGTDTQYF.

This clonotype has at least ten counts. V usage is TRBV3-1 and J usage is TRBJ2-5, with 9 positions matching TRBD2. The ends lost 1 base at V and 3 bases at J; junction bases unmatched: 0. This CDR3 region has 14 residues. The germline V gene has CDR1 LGHDT and CDR2 YNNKEL (reference sequence). CDR3 DNA: TGTGCCAGCAGCCAAGGACTAGCGGAAGAGACCCAGTACTTC. It specifies CASSQGLAEETQYF.